The 25 T cell receptor beta chains reported below all come from one sample, sequenced in a study of blood T cell repertoires in COVID-19. Here immunoSEQ multiplex PCR was the method, and the copy in TCRdb shows in-frame clones only, minus some. The sample yields fewer than 250,000 clones, approximately 85% seen once. Sequenced sample: peripheral blood. These receptors were obtained from a woman in her 70s with active or convalescent COVID-19.

The chain uses TRBV7-3 and TRBJ2-3; 10 bases agree with TRBD1. Germline V gene data show CDR1 as SGHTA and CDR2 as FQGTGA. The CDR3 consists of 17 residues. V was pared by 5 bases and J by 4 bases, with 12 bases of the junction left unmatched. The chain's CDR3 is CASSRSSGGQGADTQYF. The CDR3 DNA follows: TGTGCCAGCAGCCGTTCTTCTGGAGGACAGGGGGCAGATACGCAGTATTTT.

With respect to this clone: Different DNA sequences within this sample yield the same CDR3. V and J are TRBV9 and TRBJ1-5; D ambiguous. Germline CDR1 and CDR2: SGDLS and YYNGEE. This CDR3 spans 15 amino acids. The V gene lost 0 bases and the J gene lost 2 bases, with 9 bases spanning the gap. DNA of the CDR3: TGTGCCAGCAGCGTAGGTCCGGAGGGCAATCAGCCCCAGCATTTT. Protein product: CASSVGPEGNQPQHF.

This chain connects TRBV5-1 to TRBJ2-1, with D perhaps matching TRBD2 (5 bases). Between the trimmed V and J ends, which lost 3 bases and 7 bases, there was a span of 11 bases. The CDR3 covers 13 residues. From germline, CDR1 is SGHRS and CDR2 YFSETQ. CDR3: CASSSTGNNEQFF. The CDR3 bases are TGCGCCAGCAGCTCTACCGGGAATAATGAGCAGTTCTTC.

This chain uses TRBV11-3 with TRBJ1-1, with D possibly TRBD1 on 6 matching bases. This CDR3 is 13 amino acids long. Germline loops: CDR1 SGHNT, CDR2 YENEEA. The V gene lost 5 bases and the J gene lost 3 bases, with 10 bases spanning the gap. CDR3 loop: CASSVTGYTEAFF. In DNA, the CDR3 is TGTGCCAGCAGCGTAACAGGGTACACTGAAGCTTTCTTT.

Here the CDR3 reads CASSPLAGGPTYEQYF. Written as DNA, the CDR3 is TGTGCCAGCAGCCCACTAGCGGGAGGACCAACCTACGAGCAGTACTTC. The rearrangement uses TRBV3-1 (or the pseudogene TRBV3-2) and TRBJ2-7, with 12 positions matching TRBD2. Trimming at V came to 4 bases and at J to 2 bases, leaving 6 bases not matched to a gene. Germline lookup yields CDR1 LGHDT and CDR2 YNNKEL (reference sequence). CDR3 length: 16 amino acids.

This clone was detected once. V is TRBV6-2 or TRBV6-3 and J is TRBJ2-1; 8 bases match TRBD2. J gave up 9 bases and V 5 bases, and 6 bases lay outside the gene matches. Germline loops: CDR1 MNHEY, CDR2 SVGEGT. CDR3 length equals 13 residues. Here the CDR3 reads CASSRSGTSEQFF. The CDR3 nucleotides are TGTGCCAGCAGTAGAAGCGGGACTAGTGAGCAGTTCTTC.

This clone was seen a single time. The V gene is TRBV11-3, the J gene TRBJ2-3, with unresolved D. V lost 5 bases, J lost 7 bases, and 13 bases lay in between. The CDR3 has 13 amino acids. From germline, CDR1 is SGHNT and CDR2 YENEEA. The CDR3 coding sequence is TGTGCCAGCAGCCCAGCTCAGGTGAATACGCAGTATTTT. It specifies CASSPAQVNTQYF.

The chain joins TRBV18 to TRBJ2-7; 10 nucleotides line up with TRBD2. There are 15 residues in the CDR3. The ends lost 2 bases at V and 0 bases at J; junction bases unmatched: 1. Germline CDR1 KGHSH, CDR2 LQKENI. The CDR3 reads CASSPTSGNSYEQYF. CDR3 nucleotide sequence: TGTGCCAGCTCACCAACTAGCGGGAACTCCTACGAGCAGTACTTC.

This clone came up once. This rearrangement joins TRBV5-1 to TRBJ2-6, with D uncertain. V shed 0 bases and J shed 1 base, with 8 bases lying between them. The CDR3 is 16 amino acids. Germline CDR1 is SGHRS and CDR2 is YFSETQ. CDR3 nucleotides: TGCGCCAGCAGCTTGGGACATGTTTCTGGGGCCAACGTCCTGACTTTC. It specifies CASSLGHVSGANVLTF.

The J gene is TRBJ1-3, the V gene TRBV6-5; perhaps TRBD1 as D (6 bases). Trimming took 2 bases from V and 0 from J, leaving 8 bases between them. CDR1 and CDR2 from the germline V gene are MNHEY and SVGAGI. The CDR3 contains 15 residues. The CDR3 DNA reads as TGTGCCAGCAGTTACGACAGGTCCTCTGGAAACACCATATATTTT. Amino acid sequence: CASSYDRSSGNTIYF.

The chain combines TRBV14 with TRBJ2-3, with a tentative D call TRBD2 (5 bases). Germline V gene data show CDR1 as SGHDN and CDR2 as FVKESK. The CDR3 spans 12 residues. V lost 5 bases and J 9 bases, leaving 12 bases between the germline ends. CDR3 sequence: CASSYSGGTQYF. In nucleotides, the CDR3 is TGTGCCAGCAGCTACAGCGGAGGAACGCAGTATTTT.

This clone appeared once. DNA for the CDR3: TGTGCCAGCAGTCGGACAGGGCGAACTAACTATGGCTACACCTTC. Protein product: CASSRTGRTNYGYTF. This rearrangement joins TRBV6-5 to TRBJ1-2, with 8 bases aligning to TRBD1. The CDR3 spans 15 residues. V lost 5 bases, J lost 0 bases, and 5 bases stayed unmatched. Looked up from germline, CDR1 is MNHEY and CDR2 is SVGAGI.

This chain joins TRBV2 and TRBJ2-7; weak D call: TRBD2 (6 bases). V lost 11 bases, J lost 1 base, and 18 bases lay in between. The CDR3 is 14 amino acids. The germline V gene has CDR1 SNHLY and CDR2 FYNNEI. The CDR3 DNA is TGTGCCCACAAGGAGACTAGTTCGTCCTACGAGCAGTACTTC. This encodes CAHKETSSSYEQYF.

This chain links TRBV14 with TRBJ2-1; possibly TRBD1 for D (5 bases). The CDR3 contains 12 residues. Germline V lookup: CDR1 SGHDN, CDR2 FVKESK. With 4 bases removed from V and 7 bases from J, the gap between germline ends came to 8 bases. The CDR3 loop reads CASSPRANEQFF. As DNA, the CDR3 is TGTGCCAGCAGCCCCAGGGCAAATGAGCAGTTCTTC.

V gene TRBV19 combines with J gene TRBJ2-1; D remains ambiguous. The V end lost 7 bases, the J end lost 3 bases, and 13 bases lay between the germline ends. CDR1 is LNHDA, CDR2 SQIVND, per germline (reference sequence). This CDR3 has 14 residues. CDR3 sequence: CASTPTAVYNEQFF. DNA for the CDR3: TGTGCCAGTACCCCCACGGCGGTCTACAATGAGCAGTTCTTC.

The chain carries TRBV19 and TRBJ2-7; 11 nucleotides match TRBD2. CDR3 length: 14 residues. J gave up 2 bases and V 5 bases, and 2 bases lay outside the gene matches. Germline CDR1 and CDR2: LNHDA and SQIVND (reference sequence). DNA of the CDR3: TGTGCCAGTAGTGAGGGACTAGCGGCCTACGAGCAGTACTTC. Protein sequence: CASSEGLAAYEQYF.

The gene calls are TRBV18 and TRBJ2-7; D unresolved. In germline, CDR1 is KGHSH, CDR2 LQKENI. CDR3 length: 12 residues. V was cut by 1 base and J by 6 bases, with 7 bases left in between. In nucleotides, the CDR3 is TGTGCCAGCTCACCACTCGGTCTCGAGCAGTACTTC. Its protein product is CASSPLGLEQYF.

The genes are TRBV18 and TRBJ2-5; D perhaps matches TRBD2 (5 bases). Trimming stripped 2 bases from V and 1 base from J, with 20 bases between. The CDR3 contains 18 residues. Germline loops: CDR1 KGHSH, CDR2 LQKENI. This CDR3 is CASSPVFCPSPAQETQYF. The CDR3 nucleotides are TGTGCCAGCTCACCAGTTTTTTGTCCTAGCCCCGCCCAAGAGACCCAGTACTTC.

This clone was seen once. The V call is TRBV19, the J call TRBJ2-1; 9 positions agree with TRBD1. CDR3 length: 15 amino acids. V dropped 6 bases and J dropped 0; count of bases not matched to a gene: 3. Germline V CDR1 and CDR2: LNHDA, SQIVND (reference sequence). The CDR3 nucleotides read TGTGCCAGTAGACCGACAGGGGGCTCCTACAATGAGCAGTTCTTC. It yields the protein CASRPTGGSYNEQFF.

This clone has just a few counts. J is TRBJ1-1 and V is TRBV7-3; the D gene is possibly TRBD1 (5 bases). The CDR3 runs to 14 residues. In germline, CDR1 is SGHTA, CDR2 FQGTGA. V was trimmed by 6 bases and J by 6 bases, leaving 17 bases between them. The CDR3 region is CASSLGQGTAEAFF. In DNA form, the CDR3 reads TGTGCCAGCAGTTTAGGGCAGGGTACGGCTGAAGCTTTCTTT.

The V and J genes are TRBV29-1 and TRBJ2-5; a weak D match, TRBD1 (6 bases). CDR1 and CDR2 (germline): SQVTM, ANQGSEA. V lost 6 bases to trimming and J lost 5 bases, with 13 bases between them. There are 12 residues in the CDR3. The CDR3 loop reads CSVWDNTETQYF. CDR3 nucleotides: TGCAGCGTATGGGACAATACGGAGACCCAGTACTTC.

The chain has TRBV18 and TRBJ2-3, with TRBD1 matching 10 bases. V shed 5 bases, J shed 0 bases, and the junction held 5 bases outside the gene matches. This CDR3 has 16 residues. The germline V gene has CDR1 KGHSH and CDR2 LQKENI. The CDR3 DNA reads as TGTGCCAGCTCAGCCCCGGGACAGGGGAGCACAGATACGCAGTATTTT. Amino acids: CASSAPGQGSTDTQYF.

The V and J genes are TRBV6-5 and TRBJ2-7, with D perhaps TRBD2 (5 bases). Between the trimmed V and J ends, which lost 6 bases and 1 base, there was a span of 10 bases. The CDR3 is made up of 13 amino acids. Germline V gives CDR1 MNHEY, CDR2 SVGAGI. This CDR3 reads CASRRAASYEQYF. For the CDR3, the DNA is TGTGCCAGCAGACGAGCGGCATCCTACGAGCAGTACTTC.

The chain employs TRBV3-1 (or the pseudogene TRBV3-2) and TRBJ2-1, with 11 positions matching TRBD2. CDR1 is LGHDT, CDR2 YNNKEL, per germline (reference sequence). V lost 6 bases and J lost 8; bases outside the gene matches: 6. The CDR3 covers 14 residues. The DNA for the CDR3 is TGTGCCAGCAGTCGACTAGCGGGAAATGATGAGCAGTTCTTC. This codes for CASSRLAGNDEQFF.

The rearrangement uses TRBV6-6 and TRBJ1-6, with a weak D call TRBD1 (5 bases). This CDR3 spans 16 amino acids. The germline V gene encodes CDR1 MNHNY and CDR2 SVGAGI (reference sequence). V was pared by 6 bases and J by 5 bases, with 17 bases between. Here the CDR3 reads CASSSPDRTNNSPLHF. The DNA for the CDR3 is TGTGCCAGCAGCTCACCTGACAGAACAAATAATTCACCCCTCCACTTT.